This T cell receptor (beta chain) was captured in a study of hypomethylating agent response in myelodysplastic syndrome. Germline CDR1 SNHLY, CDR2 FYNNEI. Trimming removed 7 bases from V and 4 bases from J; junction bases left unmatched: 6. The CDR3 spans 13 residues. Using immunoSEQ multiplex PCR, the repertoire was profiled, and TCRdb retains in-frame clones only, with some absent. Of fewer than 5,500 clones listed, roughly 77% were seen once; the top ten hold 15% to 17%. The chain uses TRBV2 and TRBJ2-5; 7 nucleotides match TRBD2. The source is a human donor with myelodysplastic syndrome. Sequenced here: bone marrow, sampled before or after starting hypomethylating agent treatment for myelodysplastic syndrome (not recorded which). CDR3 in DNA: TGTGCCAGCAACGGGGAGGGATCAGAGACCCAGTACTTC. This codes for CASNGEGSETQYF.